The 10 T cell receptor beta chains presented below share a single source sample, sequenced in a study of T cell responses to AZD1222 COVID-19 vaccine. Repertoires were generated with immunoSEQ multiplex PCR, while TCRdb's copy carries only in-frame clones and drops some. This sample has approximately 140,000 clones, with 80% to 90% found just once. Sequencing used peripheral blood, obtained on day 0 of AZD1222 vaccination. Receptors originate from an adult in good health.

J is TRBJ2-3 and V is TRBV18, with no clear D. The CDR3 loop spans 17 amino acids. Looked up from germline, CDR1 is KGHSH and CDR2 is LQKENI. The V end lost 4 bases, the J end lost 4 bases, and 21 bases lay between the germline ends. CDR3 in DNA: TGTGCCAGCTCACTATTTTCCCCCCGAACTAAGTCAGATACGCAGTATTTT. Its protein is CASSLFSPRTKSDTQYF.

The chain recombines TRBV12-3 or TRBV12-4 with TRBJ2-2; the D gene is possibly TRBD1 (5 bases). V was trimmed by 6 bases and J by 3 bases, leaving 8 bases between them. This CDR3 has 13 amino acids. CDR3 region: CASSQGYTGELFF. The CDR3 coding sequence is TGTGCCAGCAGCCAGGGATACACCGGGGAGCTGTTTTTT.

This sequence joins TRBV28 and TRBJ1-3; possible D gene TRBD1, 6 bases. The CDR3 has 14 residues. Trimming cost V 4 bases and J 3 bases, with 10 bases left between them. In germline, CDR1 is MDHEN, CDR2 SYDVKM. The CDR3: CASSSGVIGNTIYF. CDR3 bases: TGTGCCAGCAGTTCAGGGGTTATTGGAAACACCATATATTTT.

This sequence joins TRBV28 and TRBJ1-2, with 7 bases that match TRBD1. The V segment lost 7 bases and the J segment 7 bases; nucleotides outside the gene matches: 12. Germline CDR1 and CDR2: MDHEN and SYDVKM. This CDR3 region has 14 residues. The DNA for the CDR3 is TGTGCCAGCATCCCACCAGGGGGTTGGGGTGGCTACACCTTC. This translates into CASIPPGGWGGYTF.

The chain is built from TRBV7-9 and TRBJ1-4; TRBD1 agrees at 10 bases. This CDR3 contains 14 residues. V shed 1 base, J shed 7 bases, and the junction held 0 bases outside the gene matches. Per germline, CDR1 SEHNR and CDR2 FQNEAQ (reference sequence). DNA for the CDR3: TGTGCCAGCAGCTTAGGGACAGGGGGTGAAAAACTGTTTTTT. This codes for CASSLGTGGEKLFF.

V and J are TRBV21-1 and TRBJ2-2. TRBV21-1 is a pseudogene segment. CDR3 length equals 15 residues. CDR3 sequence (DNA): TGTGCCAGCATCCGAGAGGGGTTATACACCGGGGAGCTGTTTTTT. Protein product: CASIREGLYTGELFF.

The CDR3 protein is CASRRAANEKLFF. The CDR3 DNA follows: TGTGCCAGCCGGAGGGCAGCTAATGAAAAACTGTTTTTT. The chain is built from TRBV28 and TRBJ1-4; D remains unclear. This CDR3 comprises 13 residues. Germline V lookup: CDR1 MDHEN, CDR2 SYDVKM. The V and J ends lost 8 bases and 3 bases respectively, with 10 bases between them.

The CDR3 sequence: CASSLRWTSSSYEQYF. Here the CDR3 DNA reads TGTGCCAGCAGCCTGCGATGGACCTCGAGCTCCTACGAGCAGTACTTC. The chain links TRBV5-6 to TRBJ2-7; D is undetermined. Germline V CDR1 and CDR2: SGHDT, YYEEEE. V was clipped by 4 bases and J by 0 bases, with 17 bases between them. The CDR3 extends over 16 amino acids.

The CDR3 DNA reads TGTGCCAGCAGCTTGGGGACAGGGGGCGGGGAGCCCCAGCATTTT. Protein: CASSLGTGGGEPQHF. The gene calls are TRBV5-8 and TRBJ1-5, with 11 bases identical to TRBD1. Germline CDR1 and CDR2: SGHTS and YDEGEE. This CDR3 is built from 15 residues. The V segment lost 0 bases and the J segment 8 bases; nucleotides outside the gene matches: 4. The complete variable domain, with remaining parts taken from reference TRBV5-8 and TRBJ1-5, reads EAGVTQSPTHLIKTRGQQATLRCSPISGHTSVYWYQQALGLGLQFLLWYDEGEERNRGNFPPRFSGRQFPNYSSELNVNALELEDSALYLCASSLGTGGGEPQHFGDGTRLSIL.

This chain connects TRBV19 to TRBJ2-2; D is uncertain. CDR1 LNHDA and CDR2 SQIVND come from the germline V gene (reference sequence). The V and J ends lost 5 bases and 3 bases respectively, with 13 bases between them. This CDR3 has 15 amino acids. The DNA of the CDR3 is TGTGCCAGTAGTGTTAGAAGAACATACACCGGGGAGCTGTTTTTT. Translated, it gives CASSVRRTYTGELFF. The variable domain in full, with the rest retrieved from reference TRBV19 and TRBJ2-2, is DGGITQSPKYLFRKEGQNVTLSCEQNLNHDAMYWYRQDPGQGLRLIYYSQIVNDFQKGDIAEGYSVSREKKESFPLTVTSAQKNPTAFYLCASSVRRTYTGELFFGEGSRLTVL.